One and the same sample provided the 30 T cell receptor beta chains below, sequenced in a study of chemoradiotherapy in HPV16-positive cancers. Sequencing was performed with immunoSEQ multiplex PCR; in TCRdb, only in-frame clones are kept and a portion is missing. Of roughly 23,000 clones listed, over 85% are singletons. The sample was blood, taken from a patient who underwent chemoradiotherapy. These TCRs come from a human donor with HPV-associated anogenital cancer.

The chain has TRBV7-9 and TRBJ2-7; D is ambiguous. This CDR3 region has 13 residues. Germline V lookup: CDR1 SEHNR, CDR2 FQNEAQ (reference sequence). V lost 4 bases to trimming and J lost 6 bases, with 13 bases between them. DNA for the CDR3: TGTGCCAGCAGCTCCCCCCTCGCCGCCGAGCAGTACTTC. It codes for CASSSPLAAEQYF.

This chain connects TRBV5-1 to TRBJ2-3; D may be TRBD1 (6 bases). Trimming stripped 4 bases from V and 0 bases from J, with 12 bases between. CDR1 and CDR2 from the germline V gene are SGHRS and YFSETQ. This CDR3 spans 15 amino acids. CDR3: CASSRGTQSTDTQYF. The DNA for the CDR3 is TGCGCCAGCAGCCGAGGGACACAGAGCACAGATACGCAGTATTTT. The whole variable domain, remainder taken from reference TRBV5-1 and TRBJ2-3, is KAGVTQTPRYLIKTRGQQVTLSCSPISGHRSVSWYQQTPGQGLQFLFEYFSETQRNKGNFPGRFSGRQFSNSRSEMNVSTLELGDSALYLCASSRGTQSTDTQYFGPGTRLTVL.

This chain joins TRBV9 and TRBJ2-5; D remains unclear. Trimming shortened V by 3 bases and J by 1 base, and 13 bases separated the two germline ends. The CDR3 is 15 residues long. Germline V lookup: CDR1 SGDLS, CDR2 YYNGEE. Here the CDR3 DNA reads TGTGCCAGCAGCGCCGTTCCGGGTCCCCAAGAGACCCAGTACTTC. It is translated as CASSAVPGPQETQYF.

V usage is TRBV25-1 and J usage is TRBJ1-2; 8 nucleotides agree with TRBD1. In germline, CDR1 is MGHDK, CDR2 SYGVNS. CDR3 length equals 13 residues. V lost 7 bases to trimming and J lost 4 bases; unmatched junction nucleotides: 5. CDR3 protein: CASTDRVGYGYTF. Here the CDR3 DNA reads TGTGCCAGCACGGACAGGGTTGGCTATGGCTACACCTTC.

V usage is TRBV19 and J usage is TRBJ2-1; 11 nucleotides match TRBD1. V shed 1 base, J shed 7 bases, and the junction held 6 bases outside the gene matches. CDR3 size: 16 residues. Germline CDR1 reads LNHDA; CDR2 reads SQIVND (reference sequence). The CDR3 sequence: CASSIGGQGAGNEQFF. CDR3 coding DNA: TGTGCCAGTAGTATAGGAGGACAGGGGGCGGGGAATGAGCAGTTCTTC.

The chain recombines TRBV6-1 with TRBJ1-1, with D possibly matching TRBD1 (6 bases). Germline V CDR1 and CDR2: MNHNS, SASEGT. CDR3 length: 13 amino acids. V was pared by 8 bases and J by 6 bases, with 16 bases between. The CDR3 sequence is CASAINRDSEAFF. The DNA of the CDR3 is TGTGCCAGCGCTATTAACAGGGACTCTGAAGCTTTCTTT.

This clone was seen only once. The CDR3 here is CASSELDRSYEQYV. In DNA, the CDR3 is TGTGCCAGCAGTGAATTGGACAGGTCTTACGAGCAGTACGTC. The gene calls are TRBV6-1 and TRBJ2-7; 7 bases map to TRBD1. CDR1 and CDR2 from the germline V gene are MNHNS and SASEGT. V lost 2 bases, J lost 4 bases, and 5 bases stayed unmatched. This CDR3 is built from 14 residues.

This rearrangement joins TRBV7-9 to TRBJ2-5; 8 positions agree with TRBD1. Germline V gives CDR1 SEHNR, CDR2 FQNEAQ (reference sequence). The CDR3 is made up of 15 amino acids. J lost 5 bases, V lost 2 bases, and 7 bases had no gene match. The CDR3 region is CASSLMPRTGETQYF. DNA for the CDR3: TGTGCCAGCAGCTTAATGCCTAGGACAGGGGAGACCCAGTACTTC.

This chain connects TRBV27 to TRBJ1-5; D is possibly TRBD1 (5 bases). Trimming cost V 8 bases and J 2 bases, with 13 bases left between them. CDR3 size: 14 residues. Germline assignment: CDR1 MNHEY and CDR2 SMNVEV (reference sequence). CDR3 region: CASREQGRNQPQHF. DNA for the CDR3: TGTGCCAGCCGGGAGCAGGGTCGCAATCAGCCCCAGCATTTT.

This clone has only one observation. The V call is TRBV2, the J call TRBJ2-1, with TRBD1 as a possible D gene (6 bases). Trimming cost V 11 bases and J 2 bases, with 16 bases left between them. The CDR3 sequence is 14 residues long. CDR1 is SNHLY, CDR2 FYNNEI, per germline. The DNA of the CDR3 is TGTGCCGACTCCGGGACACAAACCTACAATGAGCAGTTCTTC. It specifies CADSGTQTYNEQFF.

This clone was recorded only once. The chain employs TRBV5-1 and TRBJ2-5, with D unclear. This CDR3 comprises 14 residues. The V and J ends lost 4 bases and 4 bases respectively, with 14 bases between them. Germline CDR1 and CDR2: SGHRS and YFSETQ. The DNA of the CDR3 is TGCGCCAGCAGCAGGGCTGAGGTAGGAGAGACCCAGTACTTC. This translates into CASSRAEVGETQYF.

The gene calls are TRBV9 and TRBJ2-3, with D perhaps being TRBD1 or TRBD2 (6 bases each). The CDR3 sequence is 15 residues long. V lost 0 bases, J lost 2 bases, and 10 bases lay in between. In germline, CDR1 is SGDLS, CDR2 YYNGEE. CDR3 sequence reads: CASSVGGANTDTQYF. The CDR3 coding sequence is TGTGCCAGCAGCGTAGGGGGGGCTAACACAGATACGCAGTATTTT. Full variable domain (rest looked up from reference TRBV9 and TRBJ2-3): DSGVTQTPKHLITATGQRVTLRCSPRSGDLSVYWYQQSLDQGLQFLIQYYNGEERAKGNILERFSAQQFPDLHSELNLSSLELGDSALYFCASSVGGANTDTQYFGPGTRLTVL.

The chain carries TRBV7-6 and TRBJ1-4; 7 positions agree with TRBD1. There are 14 residues in the CDR3. The ends lost 5 bases at V and 8 bases at J; junction bases unmatched: 8. CDR1 and CDR2 from the germline V gene are SGHVS and FNYEAQ. The CDR3, as DNA: TGTGCCAGCAGCCCTGACAGGGTAGAGGAAAAACTGTTTTTT. Translated: CASSPDRVEEKLFF.

The gene calls are TRBV4-1 and TRBJ1-4, with 9 bases that match TRBD1. Germline CDR1 reads MGHRA; CDR2 reads YSYEKL. V was clipped by 1 base and J by 0 bases; unmatched bases: 15. The CDR3 runs to 21 residues. The CDR3 DNA is TGCGCCAGCAGCCAAGTCTCCTTGGACAGGGGCGACCAAGCAACTAATGAAAAACTGTTTTTT. Protein sequence: CASSQVSLDRGDQATNEKLFF.

The chain links TRBV6-5 to TRBJ2-2, with D tentatively TRBD1 or TRBD2 (5 bases each). This CDR3 contains 14 residues. Germline CDR1 is MNHEY and CDR2 is SVGAGI. Trimming took 6 bases from V and 0 from J, leaving 8 bases between them. The CDR3 region is CASRGRTNTGELFF. Written as DNA, the CDR3 is TGTGCCAGCAGGGGACGGACGAACACCGGGGAGCTGTTTTTT.

The V call is TRBV27, the J call TRBJ1-5; D not certain. Germline V gives CDR1 MNHEY, CDR2 SMNVEV (reference sequence). This CDR3 has 15 amino acids. The ends were cut back, 5 bases at V and 0 bases at J, with 11 bases in the middle. The CDR3 bases are TGTGCCAGCAGTCCGGACCCTCTTAGCAATCAGCCCCAGCATTTT. It codes for CASSPDPLSNQPQHF.

This sequence joins TRBV5-1 and TRBJ2-3; possible D gene TRBD1, 5 bases. The CDR3 consists of 16 residues. Trimming took 2 bases from V and 2 from J, leaving 15 bases between them. CDR1 SGHRS and CDR2 YFSETQ come from the germline V gene. CDR3 coding DNA: TGCGCCAGCAGCTTATCAAGACAGAAAATCACAGATACGCAGTATTTT. It specifies CASSLSRQKITDTQYF.

The chain employs TRBV6-1 and TRBJ1-2, with 9 nucleotides matching TRBD1. CDR3 size: 13 residues. V lost 4 bases, J lost 8 bases, and 5 bases stayed unmatched. Germline loops: CDR1 MNHNS, CDR2 SASEGT. CDR3 nucleotide sequence: TGTGCCAGCAGTGTGAGACAGGGGGTCGGCTACACCTTC. Its translation is CASSVRQGVGYTF.

J is TRBJ2-5 and V is TRBV15, with D perhaps matching TRBD2 (5 bases). With 9 bases removed from V and 3 bases from J, the gap between germline ends came to 11 bases. The CDR3 runs to 12 residues. Looked up from germline, CDR1 is LNHNV and CDR2 is YYDKDF (reference sequence). The CDR3 spells CATSGSKETQYF. DNA for the CDR3: TGTGCCACTTCTGGGAGCAAAGAGACCCAGTACTTC.

The chain is built from TRBV14 and TRBJ2-3; D unresolved. CDR3 size: 14 residues. V was clipped by 3 bases and J by 6 bases, with 13 bases between them. CDR1 and CDR2 from the germline V gene are SGHDN and FVKESK. The CDR3 DNA sequence: TGTGCCAGCAGCCAGGTGGGTGCGGCTGATACGCAGTATTTT. This gives the protein CASSQVGAADTQYF. Combining the CDR3 with reference TRBV14 and TRBJ2-3 gives the whole variable domain EAGVTQFPSHSVIEKGQTVTLRCDPISGHDNLYWYRRVMGKEIKFLLHFVKESKQDESGMPNNRFLAERTGGTYSTLKVQPAELEDSGVYFCASSQVGAADTQYFGPGTRLTVL.

V and J are TRBV19 and TRBJ1-1; no clear D. The germline CDR1 and CDR2 sequences are LNHDA and SQIVND (reference sequence). There are 12 residues in the CDR3. Trimming left V 3 bases short and J 1 base short, with 3 bases between. The CDR3 is CASSIPNTEAFF. CDR3 in DNA: TGTGCCAGTAGTATCCCGAACACTGAAGCTTTCTTT.

The V gene is TRBV9, the J gene TRBJ2-7; no reliable D call. V dropped 10 bases and J dropped 3 bases, with 11 bases sitting between them. There are 11 residues in the CDR3. In germline, CDR1 is SGDLS, CDR2 YYNGEE. The CDR3 reads CARQSYYEQYV. The CDR3 nucleotides read TGTGCCCGTCAGAGTTACTACGAGCAGTACGTC.

The V and J genes are TRBV6-1 and TRBJ1-2, with D possibly matching TRBD1 (6 bases). Germline V gene data show CDR1 as MNHNS and CDR2 as SASEGT. Trimming cost V 1 base and J 4 bases, with 10 bases left between them. The CDR3 has 14 amino acids. The CDR3 is CASSEEWGAYGYTF. CDR3 nucleotides: TGTGCCAGCAGTGAAGAGTGGGGGGCCTATGGCTACACCTTC.

This sequence joins TRBV5-1 and TRBJ2-1; weak D call: TRBD2 (6 bases). The CDR3 contains 16 residues. With 4 bases removed from V and 4 bases from J, the gap between germline ends came to 18 bases. Germline V lookup: CDR1 SGHRS, CDR2 YFSETQ. In nucleotides, the CDR3 is TGCGCCAGCAGCGCCGCTGGCGGGGCAATTTACAATGAGCAGTTCTTC. Amino acids: CASSAAGGAIYNEQFF.

This clone was seen a single time. This chain connects TRBV7-6 to TRBJ2-2, with TRBD2 identical over 7 bases. This CDR3 contains 14 residues. Germline CDR1 reads SGHVS; CDR2 reads FNYEAQ. V trimming: 5 bases; J trimming: 4 bases; junction bases outside the gene matches: 4. The DNA for the CDR3 is TGTGCCAGCAGCGGAGCGGGGACCACCGGGGAGCTGTTTTTT. Protein: CASSGAGTTGELFF.

This clone was counted once. The chain joins TRBV15 to TRBJ2-2, with D possibly called TRBD1 or TRBD2 (5 bases each). Trimming took 0 bases from V and 3 from J, leaving 11 bases between them. Germline CDR1 reads LNHNV; CDR2 reads YYDKDF (reference sequence). This CDR3 has 16 residues. Here the CDR3 DNA reads TGTGCCACCAGCAGAGAAAAGGGGACCGACACCGGGGAGCTGTTTTTT. It yields the protein CATSREKGTDTGELFF.

The CDR3 coding sequence is TGCAGCGTTGGCCCGGGACAGAGAACAGATACGCAGTATTTT. Amino acids: CSVGPGQRTDTQYF. This chain uses TRBV29-1 with TRBJ2-3, with TRBD1 matching 7 bases. In germline, CDR1 is SQVTM, CDR2 ANQGSEA. V gave up 4 bases and J gave up 3 bases; unmatched junction bases: 7. This CDR3 region has 14 residues.

The CDR3 nucleotides read TGTGCCAGCAGTGAGTTCAGGGCGTTCGTAGGGAACTATGGCTACACCTTC. Translating it yields CASSEFRAFVGNYGYTF. This chain joins TRBV6-1 and TRBJ1-2, with D possibly being TRBD1 (5 bases). V lost 3 bases and J lost 2, with 19 bases in between. The germline V gene has CDR1 MNHNS and CDR2 SASEGT. The CDR3 runs to 17 residues.

This rearrangement joins TRBV7-3 to TRBJ2-3; 12 nucleotides agree with TRBD2. CDR3 size: 18 residues. Germline assignment: CDR1 SGHTA and CDR2 FQGTGA. The V segment lost 5 bases and the J segment 1 base; nucleotides outside the gene matches: 10. This chain's CDR3 is CASSPRTSGVGGTDTQYF. The CDR3 nucleotides read TGTGCCAGCAGCCCGAGGACTAGCGGGGTGGGTGGCACAGATACGCAGTATTTT.

This rearrangement joins TRBV18 to TRBJ2-2, with 7 bases matching TRBD2. The CDR3 extends over 16 amino acids. From germline, CDR1 is KGHSH and CDR2 LQKENI. With 7 bases clipped from V and 2 bases from J, the junction kept 10 bases outside the gene matches. The CDR3 loop is CASYGEGPSNTGELFF. The CDR3 DNA is TGTGCCAGCTACGGGGAGGGGCCCTCAAACACCGGGGAGCTGTTTTTT.